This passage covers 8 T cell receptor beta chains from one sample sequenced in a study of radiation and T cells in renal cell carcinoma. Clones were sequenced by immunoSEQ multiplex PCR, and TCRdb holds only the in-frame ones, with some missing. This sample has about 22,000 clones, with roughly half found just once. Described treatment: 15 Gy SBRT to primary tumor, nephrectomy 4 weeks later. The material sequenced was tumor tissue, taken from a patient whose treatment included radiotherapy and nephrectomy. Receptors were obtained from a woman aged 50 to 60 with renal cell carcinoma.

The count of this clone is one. The CDR3 spells CASSVGGRGNTIYF. In DNA form, the CDR3 reads TGTGCCAGCAGCGTAGGAGGCAGAGGAAACACCATATATTTT. The chain uses TRBV9 and TRBJ1-3; D remains ambiguous. With 0 bases removed from V and 4 bases from J, the gap between germline ends came to 8 bases. The germline V gene encodes CDR1 SGDLS and CDR2 YYNGEE. The CDR3 has 14 residues.

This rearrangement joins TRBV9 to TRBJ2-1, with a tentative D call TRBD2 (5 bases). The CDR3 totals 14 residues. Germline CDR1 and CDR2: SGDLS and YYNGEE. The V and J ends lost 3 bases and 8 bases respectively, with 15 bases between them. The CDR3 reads CASSAATRFDEQFF. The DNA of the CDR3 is TGTGCCAGCAGCGCGGCTACTAGATTCGATGAGCAGTTCTTC.

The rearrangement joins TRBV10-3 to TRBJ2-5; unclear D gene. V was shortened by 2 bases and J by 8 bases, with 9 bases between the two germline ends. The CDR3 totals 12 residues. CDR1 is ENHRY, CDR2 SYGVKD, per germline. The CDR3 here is CAISEDRATQYF. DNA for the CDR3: TGTGCCATCAGTGAGGACCGAGCAACCCAGTACTTC.

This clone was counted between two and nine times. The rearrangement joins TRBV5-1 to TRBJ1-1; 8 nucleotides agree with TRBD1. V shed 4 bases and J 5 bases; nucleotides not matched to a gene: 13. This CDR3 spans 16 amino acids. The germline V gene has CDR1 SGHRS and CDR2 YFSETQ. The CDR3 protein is CASSLGPGQGETEAFF. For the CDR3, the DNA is TGCGCCAGCAGCCTGGGCCCCGGACAGGGAGAGACTGAAGCTTTCTTT.

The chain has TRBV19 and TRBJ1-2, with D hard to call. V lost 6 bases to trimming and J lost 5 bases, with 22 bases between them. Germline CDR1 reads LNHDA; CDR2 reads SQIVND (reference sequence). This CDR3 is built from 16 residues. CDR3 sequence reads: CASSYLERGLMYGYTF. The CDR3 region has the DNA TGTGCCAGTAGCTACCTAGAAAGAGGGCTGATGTATGGCTACACCTTC.

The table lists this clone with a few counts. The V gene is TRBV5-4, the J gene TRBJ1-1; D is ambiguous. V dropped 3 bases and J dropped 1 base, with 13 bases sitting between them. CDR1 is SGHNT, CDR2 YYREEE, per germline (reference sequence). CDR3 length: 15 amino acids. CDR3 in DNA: TGTGCCAGCAGCTGGGAGCGGTGGGCGAACACTGAAGCTTTCTTT. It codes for CASSWERWANTEAFF.

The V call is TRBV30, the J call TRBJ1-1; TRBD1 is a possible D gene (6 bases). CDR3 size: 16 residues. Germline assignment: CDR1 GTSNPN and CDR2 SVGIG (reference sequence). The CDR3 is CAANMGAGRTNTEAFF. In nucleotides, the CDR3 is TGTGCTGCGAATATGGGGGCCGGGAGGACGAACACTGAAGCTTTCTTT.

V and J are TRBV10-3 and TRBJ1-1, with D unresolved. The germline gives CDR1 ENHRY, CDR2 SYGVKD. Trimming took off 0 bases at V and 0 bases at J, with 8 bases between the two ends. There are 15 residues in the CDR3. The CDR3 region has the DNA TGTGCCATCAGTGAGTCTCAGGATCTGAACACTGAAGCTTTCTTT. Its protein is CAISESQDLNTEAFF.